This note documents a single T cell receptor beta chain sequence. Its target antigen remains unknown. No much larger clone is present one base from it, and per-base qualities are unavailable. V gives up 3 bases and J gives up 6 bases, and the segment between their germline ends measures 11 bases. Based on the germline V gene (reference sequence), the CDR1 and CDR2 sequences are MNHEY and SMNVEV. The CDR3 runs 14 residues from the cysteine to the phenylalanine. Only CDR3 DNA remains: 42 bases, in frame from the first base. This sample stems from a study of shared clonotypes between healthy human individuals (dated by TCRdb to about 2020). About the full investigation: The cohort included three men and a couple of women between 18 and 49 years of age. Blood TCR repertoires of five healthy adults were deeply sequenced to estimate repertoire size and the extent of clonotype sharing between individuals. Different laboratories and diverse techniques were used to prepare libraries and sequence TCR repertoires, to increase sequencing depth and limit assay-specific biases. Per donor, leukapheresis produced somewhere between about 0.94 and 9.5 billion PBMCs. Overall study results and their limits: Based on pairwise subsampling, the degree of clonotype sharing among donors was expected to be affected by sequencing depth. Sampling was limited to blood, and TCR repertoires in tissue likely differ from TCR repertoires in blood. The genetic and exposure-history diversity represented was limited by the small number of donors.

The donors were healthy, HIV-negative adults with no recently reported acute infections or vaccinations. Every donor was a Caucasian adult living in Nashville, Tennessee, USA. For unsorted samples, some 90 million PBMCs were counted and genomic DNA was extracted with the QIAamp DNA Blood Mini kit. Blood was collected by leukapheresis, and PBMCs were isolated by Ficoll-Histopaque density gradient centrifugation and then cryopreserved in liquid nitrogen vapor phase. TCR CDR3 regions were amplified from genomic DNA by multiplex PCR using the deep immunoSEQ assay. Genomic DNA extracted from each cell subset was distributed evenly over all wells of several immunoSEQ 96-well plates, and each plate served as one replicate. For unsorted PBMC, approximately 300 ng of genomic DNA, equivalent to around 30,000 T cell genomes, went into each replicate PCR. Genomic DNA from unsorted PBMC was sequenced over ten immunoSEQ deep assay plates. Purified libraries were quantified with a Qubit 3.0 fluorometer, sized on a Bioanalyzer 2100, and re-quantified with the KAPA Library Quantification kit. Every immunoSEQ 96-well plate was sequenced on a separate single-read 150-cycle Illumina NextSeq 550 flow cell. Under the source paper's analysis protocol: Because the immunoSEQ output included only junctional sequences and no quality scores, the filtering could not be the same as the filtering used for full-length reads. To assign V/J genes and CDR3, sequences were annotated using PyIR, a Python wrapper for IgBLAST v1.9, with IMGT germline references. Any read was removed if the V/J assignment was weak (E-value above 1e-6), the CDR3 was missing, or the read contained stop codons, out-of-frame junctions, or ambiguous translated residues. A V3J clonotype was defined by an identical inferred V gene, J gene, and CDR3 amino acid sequence. Percentage overlap between repertoires was computed as shared unique clonotypes divided by the size of the smaller repertoire. Three approaches were used to assess repertoire richness: RTK rarefaction, the Chao1 estimator, and Recon v2.1 estimates of unobserved clonotypes. The source is immuneACCESS, and TCRdb retained only in-frame sequences with V and J called. Part of the clones is not carried over; for the studies checked, unresolved V genes explain less than half of this, and the remainder is unexplained. That table is the source of V, J and clone size, and D and trimming were worked out from the DNA. Here the sample has about 480,000 clones; over 60% occur a single time. The ten largest clones take up about an eighth of the sample.

This clonotype was obtained from a woman aged 40 to 55 in good health. Some clones in this sample may be carry-over from other donors' samples. The source material was PBMCs. The rearranged chain carries TRBV27 and TRBJ1-4; TRBD1 is a weak D gene call, 5 bases matching. The CDR3 protein sequence reads: CASSFIGGDEKLFF. The bases read TGTGCCAGCAGTTTTATTGGGGGGGATGAAAAACTGTTTTTT.